This is a list of T cell receptor beta chains from one sample in a study of cytomegalovirus exposure and HLA in healthy donors. The data were produced by immunoSEQ multiplex PCR, yet TCRdb's version contains in-frame clones alone and is incomplete. The sample has about 78,000 clones, less than 96% seen once. Input material: PBMCs. Receptors originate from a man younger than 35 in good health and CMV-seropositive. Each CDR3 is given with its conserved first and last residue. Fields, in order: J gene, D gene, V gene, CDR3 length, CDR3 protein. D genes are given only for firm matches.

TRBJ2-1,.,TRBV5-1,14,CASSARASYNEQFF
TRBJ2-3,.,TRBV6-6,13,CASSYVGGDTQYF
TRBJ2-2,.,TRBV4-2,16,CASSQVGLASTGELFF
TRBJ2-5,.,TRBV6-5,14,CASSLGGSAETQYF
TRBJ1-5,TRBD1,TRBV2,14,CASRDRALGQPQHF
TRBJ2-1,TRBD2,TRBV28,15,CASRHSGGTGVEQFF
TRBJ2-1,TRBD2,TRBV19,15,CARTCRLAGDNEQFF
TRBJ2-5,.,TRBV6-5,10,CASKGETQYF
TRBJ2-4,.,TRBV2,14,CASGDWLAKNIQYF
TRBJ1-2,.,TRBV5-1,14,CASSPLRGFYGYTF
TRBJ1-2,TRBD1,TRBV27,15,CASSFSEQGASGYTF
TRBJ1-1,TRBD1,TRBV5-1,16,CASSEHAGQMNTEAFF
TRBJ2-5,.,TRBV19,14,CASSRGVRQETQYF
TRBJ1-2,.,TRBV9,14,CASSFSTGSNGYTF
TRBJ2-7,TRBD2,TRBV19,16,CASQAATSGRWYEQYF
TRBJ2-3,.,TRBV5-1,13,CASAHEVTDTQYF
TRBJ2-7,.,TRBV19,14,CASSIGAGLYEQYF
TRBJ1-5,TRBD1,TRBV7-6,14,CASSLNRGQQPQHF
TRBJ2-7,.,TRBV21-1,15,CARYGGRVGSYEQYF
TRBJ1-2,.,TRBV5-4,12,CASKIAGVGYTF
TRBJ2-6,.,TRBV5-1,15,CASSLAFFETNVLTF
TRBJ2-7,.,TRBV19,14,CASTPTFGAYEQYF
TRBJ1-1,TRBD1,TRBV6-5,14,CASSQGGRNTEAFF
TRBJ2-1,TRBD2,TRBV25-1,16,CASSELADPPYNEQFF
TRBJ1-4,TRBD1,TRBV7-9,16,CASSPRDRGTNEKLFF
TRBJ1-1,.,TRBV30,15,CAWSAMTAGNTEAFF
TRBJ2-1,TRBD2,TRBV19,16,CASSILAGGTYNEQFF
TRBJ2-3,.,TRBV29-1,15,CSVEEDRSTTDTQYF
TRBJ2-1,TRBD2,TRBV9,18,CASSVAPAGMVFYNEQFF
TRBJ2-1,TRBD2,TRBV30,14,CAWELAGEYNEQFF
TRBJ1-4,.,TRBV4-1,17,CASSQVLGRRVDEKLFF
TRBJ2-7,.,TRBV11-2,16,CASSYPLAPFRDEQYF
TRBJ2-1,.,TRBV6-4,14,CASSEMAGHNEQFF
TRBJ2-7,.,TRBV5-6,13,CASSLQGTYEQYF
TRBJ2-5,TRBD2,TRBV10-1,15,CASSDAGANGETQYF
TRBJ2-3,TRBD2,TRBV6-1,19,CASSEIVAGVYQSTDTQYF